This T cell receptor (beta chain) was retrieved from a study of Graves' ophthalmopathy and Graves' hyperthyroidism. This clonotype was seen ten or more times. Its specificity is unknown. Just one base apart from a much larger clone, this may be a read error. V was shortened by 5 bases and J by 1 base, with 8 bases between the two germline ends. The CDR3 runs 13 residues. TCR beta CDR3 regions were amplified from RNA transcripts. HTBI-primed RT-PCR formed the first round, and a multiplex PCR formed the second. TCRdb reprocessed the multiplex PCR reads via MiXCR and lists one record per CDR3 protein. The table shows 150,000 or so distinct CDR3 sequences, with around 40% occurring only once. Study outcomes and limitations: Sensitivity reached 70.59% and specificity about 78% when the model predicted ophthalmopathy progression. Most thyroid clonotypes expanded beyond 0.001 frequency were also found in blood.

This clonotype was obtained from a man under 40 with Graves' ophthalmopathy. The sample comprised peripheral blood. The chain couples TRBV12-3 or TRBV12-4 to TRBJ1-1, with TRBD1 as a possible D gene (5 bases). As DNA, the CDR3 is TGTGCCAGCAGTGCCACAGGGAACACTGAAGCTTTCTTT. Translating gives CASSATGNTEAFF.